The next 18 T cell receptor beta chains were all read from a single sample in a study of response to subunit inactivated influenza vaccine. TCRdb re-analysed the RT-PCR reads in MiXCR, keeping a single row per CDR3 protein. Found here are 540,000 or so distinct CDR3 sequences, over 10% of them singletons; the top ten hold around 12%. The sample here was PBMCs from blood, taken 40 to 50 days after vaccination. These receptors originate from a man aged 45-65 years who received an inactivated influenza vaccine.

The chain couples TRBV5-1 to TRBJ2-5; D might be TRBD1 or TRBD2, each matching 5 bases. CDR3 length: 15 amino acids. Germline CDR1 is SGHRS and CDR2 is YFSETQ. V lost 4 bases, J lost 5 bases, and 18 bases lay in between. The CDR3 sequence is CASSPHLGDGETQYF. The CDR3 DNA is TGCGCCAGCAGCCCCCATTTGGGGGACGGGGAGACCCAGTACTTC.

This clonotype was seen more than once but under ten times. The chain is built from TRBV6-2 or TRBV6-3 and TRBJ2-3, with a tentative D call TRBD2 (5 bases). Germline CDR1 reads MNHEY; CDR2 reads SVGEGT. The V gene lost 5 bases and the J gene lost 1 base, with 16 bases spanning the gap. The length of the CDR3 is 16 residues. This CDR3 is CASSSRGGGRTDTQYF. CDR3 DNA: TGTGCCAGCAGTAGCCGCGGAGGAGGTCGCACAGATACGCAGTATTTT.

This clonotype was detected a few times. The chain carries TRBV6-5 and TRBJ1-2; 9 nucleotides match TRBD1. Trimming removed 8 bases from V and 3 bases from J; junction bases left unmatched: 10. Germline CDR1 reads MNHEY; CDR2 reads SVGAGI. This CDR3 has 15 residues. CDR3 loop: CASRTDRGRDYGYTF. The CDR3 DNA reads as TGTGCCAGCCGTACCGACAGGGGGAGGGACTATGGCTACACCTTC.

This chain links TRBV11-2 with TRBJ2-7, with D possibly TRBD1 on 5 matching bases. Deletions cut 5 bases from V and 0 bases from J, with 17 bases between. The CDR3 runs to 16 residues. CDR1 is SGHAT, CDR2 FQNNGV, per germline. CDR3 protein: CASSHPRDSLSYEQYF. The DNA for the CDR3 is TGTGCCAGCAGCCACCCGCGTGACAGCCTCTCCTACGAGCAGTACTTC.

This clonotype has just a few counts. The chain recombines TRBV5-1 with TRBJ2-3; D is perhaps TRBD1 (6 bases). This CDR3 contains 16 residues. Germline V gives CDR1 SGHRS, CDR2 YFSETQ. The germline V and J ends were trimmed by 2 bases and 1 base, with 14 bases remaining between them. CDR3 nucleotides: TGCGCCAGCAGCTTAGAACAGGGAACGGGCACAGATACGCAGTATTTT. It yields the protein CASSLEQGTGTDTQYF.

This clonotype turned up a few times. The J gene is TRBJ2-3, the V gene TRBV5-5; D uncertain. V was shortened by 4 bases and J by 6 bases, with 18 bases between the two germline ends. The CDR3 sequence is 15 residues long. Germline loops: CDR1 SGHKS, CDR2 YYEKEE (reference sequence). CDR3 coding DNA: TGTGCCAGCAGCAGCAGCACCCTTCGCGCCGATACGCAGTATTTT. Encoded protein: CASSSSTLRADTQYF.

The chain couples TRBV7-8 to TRBJ2-7; TRBD1 matches at 7 bases. After removal of 3 bases from V and 2 bases from J, the junction contained 7 bases not matched to a gene. CDR1 SGHVS and CDR2 FQNEAQ come from the germline V gene. The CDR3 is made up of 15 amino acids. For the CDR3, the DNA is TGTGCCAGCAGCTTTACCGGGACAGTGGCCTACGAGCAGTACTTC. This translates into CASSFTGTVAYEQYF.

The sample holds a few counts of this clonotype. The genes are TRBV21-1 and TRBJ2-5. TRBV21-1 is assigned pseudogene status. The length of the CDR3 is 15 residues. CDR3 region: CASSKEHFLRETQYF. For the CDR3, the DNA is TGTGCCAGCAGCAAAGAACACTTCCTGCGGGAGACCCAGTACTTC.

The rearrangement links TRBV6-5 to TRBJ2-1; TRBD2 agrees at 16 bases. The CDR3 is 18 amino acids. J gave up 9 bases and V 5 bases, and 13 bases lay outside the gene matches. Germline CDR1 and CDR2: MNHEY and SVGAGI. The CDR3: CASSHRRGLAGGPSEQFF. CDR3 DNA: TGTGCCAGCAGTCACCGAAGGGGACTAGCGGGGGGGCCGAGTGAGCAGTTCTTC.

The gene calls are TRBV7-2 and TRBJ2-7; 7 positions match TRBD2. With V trimmed by 3 bases and J by 9 bases, 2 bases remained unmatched. The CDR3 extends over 11 amino acids. The germline CDR1 and CDR2 sequences are SGHTA and FQGNSA. CDR3 in amino acids: CASSLGLWQYF. In DNA form, the CDR3 reads TGTGCCAGCAGCTTGGGACTATGGCAGTACTTC.

This chain connects TRBV20-1 to TRBJ2-3; no definite D call. V lost 5 bases, J lost 7 bases, and 10 bases lay in between. This CDR3 is 11 amino acids long. The germline gives CDR1 DFQATT, CDR2 SNEGSKA (reference sequence). The chain's CDR3 is CSAAKKHTQYF. CDR3 sequence (DNA): TGCAGTGCTGCGAAAAAACATACGCAGTATTTT.

This clonotype showed up just a few times. V gene TRBV5-1 combines with J gene TRBJ1-2; possibly TRBD1 for D (5 bases). The ends were cut back, 4 bases at V and 4 bases at J, with 17 bases in the middle. The CDR3 loop spans 15 amino acids. The germline CDR1 and CDR2 sequences are SGHRS and YFSETQ. CDR3 sequence: CASSPPDGGIYGYTF. CDR3 coding DNA: TGCGCCAGCAGCCCGCCTGATGGGGGGATCTATGGCTACACCTTC.

V and J are TRBV10-3 and TRBJ2-5, with D perhaps assigned TRBD1 or TRBD2 (6 bases each). The CDR3 consists of 11 residues. Trimming cost V 11 bases and J 4 bases, with 11 bases left between them. Germline V gene sequence: CDR1 ENHRY, CDR2 SYGVKD. CDR3 sequence (DNA): TGTGCCGGGGGGCCGGGAGAGACCCAGTACTTC. This encodes CAGGPGETQYF.

This clonotype was seen only a few times. This chain joins TRBV10-2 and TRBJ2-3; 8 bases fit TRBD2. J lost 3 bases, V lost 2 bases, and 13 bases had no gene match. CDR3 length equals 18 residues. Germline-derived CDR1 and CDR2 are WSHSY and SAAADI. The chain's CDR3 is CASSEPPGLKRGTDTQYF. The CDR3 nucleotides are TGCGCCAGCAGTGAGCCCCCGGGCCTCAAGCGGGGGACAGATACGCAGTATTTT.

This clonotype was observed a handful of times. The chain joins TRBV20-1 to TRBJ1-1; 7 bases align to TRBD1. Germline CDR1 and CDR2: DFQATT and SNEGSKA (reference sequence). Trimming removed 6 bases from V and 5 bases from J; junction bases left unmatched: 9. This CDR3 contains 13 residues. CDR3 residues: CSAPYQGDTEAFF. The CDR3 coding sequence is TGCAGTGCCCCATATCAGGGGGATACTGAAGCTTTCTTT.

This clonotype was seen many times. This rearrangement joins TRBV12-3 or TRBV12-4 to TRBJ2-7; D is undetermined. The CDR3 is 13 amino acids. Trimming left V 5 bases short and J 0 bases short, with 8 bases between. The CDR3 protein is CASSPRHSYEQYF. The CDR3 DNA follows: TGTGCCAGCAGTCCTCGACACTCCTACGAGCAGTACTTC.

This clonotype was seen a handful of times. The CDR3 loop is CASSPGGYSYNEQFF. The CDR3 DNA reads as TGTGCCAGCTCACCTGGAGGTTACTCCTACAATGAGCAGTTCTTC. The V call is TRBV18, the J call TRBJ2-1; maybe TRBD2 (5 bases). Trimming took 3 bases from V and 0 from J, leaving 9 bases between them. Germline CDR1 KGHSH, CDR2 LQKENI. This CDR3 is built from 15 residues.

The chain has TRBV20-1 and TRBJ2-1; 8 bases agree with TRBD2. J lost 8 bases, V lost 0 bases, and 9 bases had no gene match. Germline CDR1 is DFQATT and CDR2 is SNEGSKA (reference sequence). This CDR3 has 15 amino acids. The CDR3 DNA reads as TGCAGTGCTAGAGATGTCGGGGGGGGCCCCGATGAGCAGTTCTTC. This sequence encodes CSARDVGGGPDEQFF.